These T cell receptor beta chains were read from a single sample in a study of shared clonotypes between healthy human individuals. Data came from immunoSEQ multiplex PCR; TCRdb stores just in-frame clones and leaves some out. The sample shows 560,000 or so clones, around 96% of them seen only once. Sequenced sample: naive CD8+ T cells sorted from blood. The origin of the receptors is a woman aged 30 to 39 in good health. Each CDR3 is given with its conserved first and last residue. Each record gives: J gene, V gene, CDR3 length, CDR3 protein.

J: TRBJ2-3; V: TRBV28; length: 15; CDR3: CASFRPGAWTDTQYF
J: TRBJ2-7; V: TRBV7-9; length: 16; CDR3: CASSLGDSGGTYEQYF
J: TRBJ2-7; V: TRBV6-5; length: 11; CDR3: CASQSTYEQYF
J: TRBJ2-1; V: TRBV28; length: 15; CDR3: CASSLIIGPYNEQFF
J: TRBJ2-7; V: TRBV5-4; length: 13; CDR3: CASSLSETYEQYF
J: TRBJ1-1; V: TRBV20-1; length: 11; CDR3: CSAGMNTEAFF
J: TRBJ2-4; V: TRBV28; length: 14; CDR3: CASSPRQFGDIQYF
J: TRBJ2-1; V: TRBV28; length: 14; CDR3: CASSFAGENNEQFF
J: TRBJ2-7; V: TRBV28; length: 12; CDR3: CASMESSYEQYF
J: TRBJ2-7; V: TRBV9; length: 16; CDR3: CASSVDSGQNTYEQYF
J: TRBJ1-2; V: TRBV28; length: 13; CDR3: CASNLGQGYGYTF